This T cell receptor beta chain came from a study of blood T cell repertoires in COVID-19. On the study more broadly: Acute and convalescent COVID-19 specimens originated in the United States, Italy and Spain.

Authors' processing steps: Estimates of nucleated cell counts were drawn from the amplification of reference gene primers. Measured with immunoSEQ multiplex PCR; TCRdb has only the in-frame clones, and not every one. That table gives V, J and clone size, and the DNA gave D and trimming. There are some 180,000 clones in the sample; around 79% occur only once, and 5.5% to 7% lies in the top ten. The ends were cut back, 5 bases at V and 5 bases at J, with 17 bases in the middle. The CDR3 has 15 amino acids. Looked up from germline, CDR1 is SEHNR and CDR2 is FQNEAQ (reference sequence). Input material: peripheral blood. The source is a woman between 40 and 50 years old with COVID-19, enrolled during active disease. The gene calls are TRBV7-9 and TRBJ2-3; the D gene is possibly TRBD1 (7 bases). CDR3 in amino acids: CASSQGGGGGDTQYF. The CDR3 bases are TGTGCCAGCAGCCAGGGGGGCGGCGGAGGAGATACGCAGTATTTT.